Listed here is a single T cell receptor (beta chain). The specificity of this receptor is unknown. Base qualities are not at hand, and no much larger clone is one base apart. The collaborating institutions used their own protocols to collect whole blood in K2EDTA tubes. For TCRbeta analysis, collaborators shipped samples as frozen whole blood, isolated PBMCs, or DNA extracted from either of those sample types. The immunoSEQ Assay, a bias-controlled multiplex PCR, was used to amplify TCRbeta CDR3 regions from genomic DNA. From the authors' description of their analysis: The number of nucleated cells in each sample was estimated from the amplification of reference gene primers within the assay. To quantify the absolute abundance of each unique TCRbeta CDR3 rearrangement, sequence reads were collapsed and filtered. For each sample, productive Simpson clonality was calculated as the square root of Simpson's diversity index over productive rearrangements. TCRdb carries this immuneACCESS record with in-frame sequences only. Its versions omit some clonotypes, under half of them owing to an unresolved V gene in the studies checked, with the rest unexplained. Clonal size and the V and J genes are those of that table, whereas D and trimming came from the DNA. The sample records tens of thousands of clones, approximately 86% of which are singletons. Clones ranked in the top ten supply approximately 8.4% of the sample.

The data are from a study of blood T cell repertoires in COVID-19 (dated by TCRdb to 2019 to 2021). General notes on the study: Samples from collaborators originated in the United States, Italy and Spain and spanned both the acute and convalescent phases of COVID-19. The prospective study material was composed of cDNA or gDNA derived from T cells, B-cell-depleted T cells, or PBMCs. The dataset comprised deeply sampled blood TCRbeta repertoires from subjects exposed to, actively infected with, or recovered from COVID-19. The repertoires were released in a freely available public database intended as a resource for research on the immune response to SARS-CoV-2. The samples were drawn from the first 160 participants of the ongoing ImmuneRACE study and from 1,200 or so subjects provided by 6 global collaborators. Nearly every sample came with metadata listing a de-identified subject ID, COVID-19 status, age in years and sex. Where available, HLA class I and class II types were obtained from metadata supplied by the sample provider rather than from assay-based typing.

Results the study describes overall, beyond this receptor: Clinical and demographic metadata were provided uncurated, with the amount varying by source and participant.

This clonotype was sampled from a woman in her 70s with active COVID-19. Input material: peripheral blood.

CDR3 loop: CAWSGLAGNEQYF. The nucleotide sequence is TGTGCCTGGAGTGGACTAGCGGGTAACGAGCAGTACTTC. The chain is encoded by TRBV30 joined to TRBJ2-7, with 10 bases aligning to TRBD2. Taken from the germline V gene (reference sequence), the CDR1 and CDR2 loops are GTSNPN and SVGIG. Trimmed from V: 1 base; trimmed from J: 5 bases; junction bases lacking a gene match: 2. The CDR3 runs 13 amino acids, cysteine and phenylalanine included. Only the CDR3 DNA stays, 39 bases, in frame from base 1.